The 21 T cell receptor beta chains below come from one sample, sequenced in a study of beta chain features in type 1 diabetes. The study reverse transcribed the entire isolated RNA, so it sequenced expressed TCRB transcripts. Produced via immunoSEQ multiplex PCR; TCRdb's table is partial and in-frame only. Of tens of thousands of clones listed, approximately 56% were seen once; the top ten hold 2.1%. Sequencing used Tregs from blood. These receptor sequences come from a woman under 30 in good health.

This chain links TRBV11-1 with TRBJ2-3, with 7 nucleotides matching TRBD2. The CDR3 extends over 15 amino acids. Germline CDR1 and CDR2: SGHAT and FQDESV (reference sequence). J lost 2 bases, V lost 4 bases, and 6 bases had no gene match. CDR3 DNA sequence: TGTGCCAGCAGCTCTCTAGCGGACCTCACAGATACGCAGTATTTT. Its protein product is CASSSLADLTDTQYF.

The chain couples TRBV6-5 to TRBJ2-5; 12 bases align to TRBD2. The V segment lost 6 bases and the J segment 7 bases; nucleotides outside the gene matches: 9. In germline, CDR1 is MNHEY, CDR2 SVGAGI. The length of the CDR3 is 15 residues. In DNA form, the CDR3 reads TGTGCCAGCAGCCCCATCCTAGCGGGAGGGGGGACCCAGTACTTC. Residues: CASSPILAGGGTQYF.

The rearrangement links TRBV28 to TRBJ2-3, with D possibly TRBD2 on 5 matching bases. This CDR3 is built from 14 residues. Per germline, CDR1 MDHEN and CDR2 SYDVKM. Trimming cost V 6 bases and J 1 base, with 11 bases left between them. The DNA of the CDR3 is TGTGCCAGCAGCCCTTGGCGGGGCACAGATACGCAGTATTTT. This translates into CASSPWRGTDTQYF.

The gene calls are TRBV7-9 and TRBJ1-1; the D is unclear. The CDR3 spans 12 residues. Trimming cost V 3 bases and J 3 bases, with 5 bases left between them. Germline assignment: CDR1 SEHNR and CDR2 FQNEAQ (reference sequence). CDR3 amino acids: CASSFYDTEAFF. As DNA, the CDR3 is TGTGCCAGCAGCTTTTATGACACTGAAGCTTTCTTT. The full variable domain, rest sourced from reference TRBV7-9 and TRBJ1-1, is DTGVSQNPRHKITKRGQNVTFRCDPISEHNRLYWYRQTLGQGPEFLTYFQNEAQLEKSRLLSDRFSAERPKGSFSTLEIQRTEQGDSAMYLCASSFYDTEAFFGQGTRLTVV.

This clone was detected a few times. V and J are TRBV9 and TRBJ2-5, with TRBD2 matching over 7 bases. The germline V gene encodes CDR1 SGDLS and CDR2 YYNGEE. This CDR3 is built from 16 residues. J gave up 1 base and V 0 bases, and 6 bases lay outside the gene matches. The chain's CDR3 is CASSVGTGGPQETQYF. For the CDR3, the DNA is TGTGCCAGCAGCGTAGGAACGGGAGGTCCCCAAGAGACCCAGTACTTC.

The chain joins TRBV7-8 to TRBJ2-5; a possible D gene is TRBD2 (6 bases). Trimming pared 5 bases from V and 1 base from J, leaving 11 bases between. This CDR3 comprises 14 residues. The germline gives CDR1 SGHVS, CDR2 FQNEAQ. The CDR3 sequence: CASSTTGGQETQYF. CDR3 nucleotides: TGTGCCAGCAGCACGACCGGGGGCCAAGAGACCCAGTACTTC.

This clone was seen more than once but under ten times. The CDR3 nucleotides read TGCGCCAGCAGCCAAGGGACAGGCGAGACCCAGTACTTC. Translating it yields CASSQGTGETQYF. The rearrangement links TRBV4-1 to TRBJ2-5; TRBD1 aligns across 7 bases. Losses at the gene ends were 1 base for V and 5 bases for J; bases not matched to a gene: 1. The CDR3 runs 13 residues. Looked up from germline, CDR1 is MGHRA and CDR2 is YSYEKL.

The V and J genes are TRBV4-3 and TRBJ2-1; TRBD1 agrees at 9 bases. Trimming took 4 bases from V and 2 from J; bases not matched to a gene: 18. CDR3 length equals 20 residues. Looked up from germline, CDR1 is LGHNA and CDR2 is YSLEER. DNA for the CDR3: TGCGCCAGCAGCCCTACGCCCCCGGGACAGGGAGGTTATGCCTACAATGAGCAGTTCTTC. Amino acid sequence: CASSPTPPGQGGYAYNEQFF.

This clone was seen a handful of times. CDR3 amino acids: CASFGGDRFGYTF. As DNA, the CDR3 is TGTGCCAGCTTCGGTGGGGACAGGTTCGGCTACACCTTC. This chain joins TRBV28 and TRBJ1-2, with 8 bases fitting TRBD1. V lost 8 bases to trimming and J lost 8 bases; unmatched junction nucleotides: 10. The CDR3 sequence is 13 residues long. The germline V gene encodes CDR1 MDHEN and CDR2 SYDVKM.

The V call is TRBV29-1, the J call TRBJ2-1; TRBD2 matches 11 bases. V was clipped by 7 bases and J by 8 bases; unmatched bases: 7. From germline, CDR1 is SQVTM and CDR2 ANQGSEA. This CDR3 region has 13 residues. The DNA of the CDR3 is TGCAGCGGAACTAGCGGGAGAGGGCATGAGCAGTTCTTC. Encoded protein: CSGTSGRGHEQFF.

This clone was counted between two and nine times. V usage is TRBV7-8 and J usage is TRBJ2-1, with 10 bases fitting TRBD2. J gave up 9 bases and V 0 bases, and 11 bases lay outside the gene matches. Germline values: CDR1 SGHVS, CDR2 FQNEAQ. The CDR3 totals 17 residues. The CDR3 here is CASSLATPSGRRGEQFF. Written as DNA, the CDR3 is TGTGCCAGCAGCTTAGCGACTCCTAGCGGGAGAAGGGGTGAGCAGTTCTTC.

The chain employs TRBV6-6 and TRBJ2-3, with 9 nucleotides matching TRBD2. CDR1 and CDR2 (germline): MNHNY, SVGAGI (reference sequence). With V trimmed by 2 bases and J by 4 bases, 1 base remained unmatched. This CDR3 has 14 residues. The DNA of the CDR3 is TGTGCCAGCAGTTACGGCGGGAGGGCAGATACGCAGTATTTT. Its translation is CASSYGGRADTQYF.

In nucleotides, the CDR3 is TGTGCCAGCAGTAACCGGACTAGCGGGACGCTAGATACGCAGTATTTT. It translates to CASSNRTSGTLDTQYF. The chain recombines TRBV28 with TRBJ2-3, with 12 bases lining up with TRBD2. V was clipped by 5 bases and J by 5 bases; unmatched bases: 8. The germline gives CDR1 MDHEN, CDR2 SYDVKM. This CDR3 region has 16 residues.

V usage is TRBV12-5 and J usage is TRBJ2-3, with D possibly being TRBD2 (6 bases). CDR3 length: 15 amino acids. Germline V gene sequence: CDR1 LGHNT, CDR2 FRNRAP. Trimming cost V 1 base and J 0 bases, with 8 bases left between them. CDR3 nucleotides: TGTGCTAGTGGTTTGGGCGGGAAGAGCACAGATACGCAGTATTTT. Amino acid sequence: CASGLGGKSTDTQYF.

The chain is built from TRBV4-2 and TRBJ2-7; unclear D gene. The CDR3 totals 14 residues. Deletions cut 0 bases from V and 0 bases from J, with 6 bases between. The germline V gene has CDR1 LGHNA and CDR2 YNFKEQ. Here the CDR3 DNA reads TGTGCCAGCAGCCAAGACTTATACTCCTACGAGCAGTACTTC. It yields the protein CASSQDLYSYEQYF.

The CDR3 loop is CSQIRSSYNEQFF. The CDR3 DNA is TGCAGCCAGATTCGGAGCTCCTACAATGAGCAGTTCTTC. This chain connects TRBV29-1 to TRBJ2-1; unclear D gene. From germline, CDR1 is SQVTM and CDR2 ANQGSEA. CDR3 size: 13 residues. V shed 8 bases and J shed 0 bases, with 11 bases lying between them.

The chain has TRBV6-6 and TRBJ2-5; tentative D call: TRBD2 (5 bases). The germline gives CDR1 MNHNY, CDR2 SVGAGI (reference sequence). The CDR3 contains 12 residues. Trimming removed 2 bases at V and 4 bases at J, with 5 bases between. The CDR3 reads CASSYGRETQYF. The CDR3, as DNA: TGTGCCAGCAGTTACGGGAGAGAGACCCAGTACTTC.

This clone was detected a few times. The sample holds other DNA sequences that translate to the same CDR3. The chain joins TRBV6-5 to TRBJ1-2, with D possibly TRBD1 on 5 matching bases. Trimming removed 2 bases at V and 8 bases at J, with 9 bases between. The CDR3 runs 12 residues. CDR1 and CDR2 from the germline V gene are MNHEY and SVGAGI. CDR3 amino acids: CASSYRGYGYTF. CDR3 bases: TGTGCCAGCAGTTACCGGGGGTACGGCTACACCTTC.

The sample holds a few counts of this clone. J is TRBJ2-6 and V is TRBV5-4; the D gene is possibly TRBD1 (6 bases). This CDR3 is built from 17 residues. Trimming pared 3 bases from V and 4 bases from J, leaving 17 bases between. CDR1 is SGHNT and CDR2 is YYREEE in the germline V gene (reference sequence). CDR3 sequence reads: CASSYLTGSPGANVLTF. The CDR3 region has the DNA TGTGCCAGCAGCTACCTAACAGGGAGCCCCGGGGCCAACGTCCTGACTTTC.

This clone occurred once. This sequence joins TRBV10-3 and TRBJ1-4; D might be TRBD1 (5 bases). The germline V gene encodes CDR1 ENHRY and CDR2 SYGVKD. The germline V and J ends were trimmed by 3 bases and 6 bases, with 8 bases remaining between them. CDR3 length: 13 residues. The CDR3 DNA reads TGTGCCATCAGTGACAGGGCGGATGAAAAACTGTTTTTT. Amino acid sequence: CAISDRADEKLFF.

This clone appeared a few times. The chain employs TRBV30 and TRBJ2-1; D is undetermined. Trimming took 0 bases from V and 15 from J, leaving 12 bases between them. The CDR3 length is 11 residues. Germline CDR1 is GTSNPN and CDR2 is SVGIG (reference sequence). The CDR3 sequence is CAWSVQSVLFF. CDR3 coding DNA: TGTGCCTGGAGTGTACAGAGTGTATTGTTCTTC.